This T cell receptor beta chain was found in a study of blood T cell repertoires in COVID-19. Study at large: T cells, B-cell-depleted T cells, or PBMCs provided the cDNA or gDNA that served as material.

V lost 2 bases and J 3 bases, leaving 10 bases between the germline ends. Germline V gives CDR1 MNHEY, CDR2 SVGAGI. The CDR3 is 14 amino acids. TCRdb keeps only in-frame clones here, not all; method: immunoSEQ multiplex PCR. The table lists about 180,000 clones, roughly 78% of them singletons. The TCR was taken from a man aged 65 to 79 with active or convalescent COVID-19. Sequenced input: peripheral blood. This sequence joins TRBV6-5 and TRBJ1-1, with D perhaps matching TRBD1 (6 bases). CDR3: CASSYKGGDTEAFF. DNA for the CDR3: TGTGCCAGCAGTTACAAGGGGGGGGACACTGAAGCTTTCTTT.